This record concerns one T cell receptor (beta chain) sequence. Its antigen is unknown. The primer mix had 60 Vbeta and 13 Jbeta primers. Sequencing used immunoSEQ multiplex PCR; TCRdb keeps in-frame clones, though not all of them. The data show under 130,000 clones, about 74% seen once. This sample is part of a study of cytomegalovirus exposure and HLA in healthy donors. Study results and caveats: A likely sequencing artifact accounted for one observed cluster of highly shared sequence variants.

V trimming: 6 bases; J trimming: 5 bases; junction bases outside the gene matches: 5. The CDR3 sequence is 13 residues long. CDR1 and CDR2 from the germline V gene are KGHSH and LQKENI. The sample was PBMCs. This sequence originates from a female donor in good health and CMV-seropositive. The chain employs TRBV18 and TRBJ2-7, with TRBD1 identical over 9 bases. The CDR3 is CASSRDRVNEQYF. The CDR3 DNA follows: TGTGCCAGCTCCCGGGACAGGGTCAACGAGCAGTACTTC.